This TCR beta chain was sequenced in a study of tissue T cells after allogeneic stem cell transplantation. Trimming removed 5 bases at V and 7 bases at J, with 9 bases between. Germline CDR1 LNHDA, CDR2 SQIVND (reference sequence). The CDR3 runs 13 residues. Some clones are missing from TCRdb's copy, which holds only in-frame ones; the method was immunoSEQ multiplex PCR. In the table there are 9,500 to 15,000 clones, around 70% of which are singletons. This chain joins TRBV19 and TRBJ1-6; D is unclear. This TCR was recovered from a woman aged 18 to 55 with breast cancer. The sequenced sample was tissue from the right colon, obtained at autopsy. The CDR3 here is CASSPGGNSPLHF. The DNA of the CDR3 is TGTGCCAGTAGTCCGGGCGGGAATTCACCCCTCCACTTT.